This T cell receptor (beta chain) was identified during a study of T cell responses to AZD1222 COVID-19 vaccine. Assay used: immunoSEQ multiplex PCR; TCRdb lists only in-frame clones, some missing. The table lists about 140,000 clones, roughly 87% of them singletons. Trimming stripped 7 bases from V and 7 bases from J, with 16 bases between. Germline V gene data show CDR1 as SNHLY and CDR2 as FYNNEI. The CDR3 is 13 amino acids. J is TRBJ2-5 and V is TRBV2; perhaps TRBD1 as D (6 bases). The receptor's source is an adult who received the AZD1222 COVID-19 vaccine. The specimen was peripheral blood, collected 28 days after the second AZD1222 dose. CDR3 nucleotide sequence: TGTGCCAGCAAAACTGGGACAAAGGGGACCCAGTACTTC. Encoded protein: CASKTGTKGTQYF.